This TCR beta chain is from a study of identifying expanded T cells in peripheral blood. Libraries were prepared by immunoSEQ multiplex PCR; TCRdb keeps only in-frame clonotypes and omits some of them. Altogether tens of thousands of clones are present, about four fifths being singletons, with the ten largest covering less than 20%. The CDR3 loop spans 14 amino acids. The V end was cut by 1 base, the J end by 8 bases, with 13 bases between. The germline V gene has CDR1 SGHRS and CDR2 YFSETQ. The chain is built from TRBV5-1 and TRBJ2-1; TRBD2 might be the D (5 bases). The sequence was obtained from a person aged 18 to 75 in good health. Material for sequencing was blood. CDR3 loop: CASSLRGLGDEQFF. DNA for the CDR3: TGCGCCAGCAGCTTGCGAGGGCTTGGTGATGAGCAGTTCTTC.